Presented here are 8 T cell receptor beta chains from one specimen sequenced in a study of glioma-infiltrating T cells after dendritic cell vaccination. Sequencing was performed with immunoSEQ multiplex PCR; in TCRdb, only in-frame clones are kept and a portion is missing. The top ten clones hold 9.5% to 15% of a sample with more than 95,000 clones, roughly 76% of them seen once. This specimen was blood, taken before dendritic cell vaccination. These receptors all come from a human donor with glioblastoma.

Only a few counts were recorded for this clone. The chain employs TRBV4-1 and TRBJ1-5, with 7 bases lining up with TRBD1. This CDR3 contains 19 residues. Germline V CDR1 and CDR2: MGHRA, YSYEKL. The V segment lost 0 bases and the J segment 1 base; nucleotides outside the gene matches: 12. The CDR3 sequence: CASSQDRGQGDGSNQPQHF. CDR3 sequence (DNA): TGCGCCAGCAGCCAAGATAGAGGGCAGGGGGATGGAAGCAATCAGCCCCAGCATTTT.

This rearrangement joins TRBV14 to TRBJ2-1, with a tentative D call TRBD2 (6 bases). In germline, CDR1 is SGHDN, CDR2 FVKESK. This CDR3 spans 14 amino acids. Trimming shortened V by 2 bases and J by 8 bases, and 13 bases separated the two germline ends. CDR3 nucleotides: TGTGCCAGCAGCCAAATTAGAGAGCGGGATGAGCAGTTCTTC. Encoded protein: CASSQIRERDEQFF.

Only a few counts were recorded for this clone. J is TRBJ1-1 and V is TRBV16; 7 bases map to TRBD1. V lost 4 bases and J lost 1; bases outside the gene matches: 6. The CDR3 is made up of 15 amino acids. The germline V gene encodes CDR1 KGHSY and CDR2 FQNENV. CDR3: CASSRRDRQNTEAFF. The CDR3 DNA reads TGTGCCAGCAGCCGACGGGACAGACAGAACACTGAAGCTTTCTTT.

V is TRBV27 and J is TRBJ1-2; possibly TRBD1 for D (6 bases). The V gene's germline CDR1 is MNHEY and CDR2 SMNVEV (reference sequence). Between the trimmed V and J ends, which lost 3 bases and 5 bases, there was a span of 16 bases. The CDR3 has 15 amino acids. The CDR3 coding sequence is TGTGCCAGCAGTTTCCAAACAGGGTTTCGGTATGGCTACACCTTC. Translating gives CASSFQTGFRYGYTF.

V usage is TRBV11-2 and J usage is TRBJ2-7; TRBD1 might be the D (5 bases). V dropped 5 bases and J dropped 1 base, with 9 bases sitting between them. CDR3 length equals 13 residues. Germline V CDR1 and CDR2: SGHAT, FQNNGV. The CDR3 reads CASSITGSYEQYF. As DNA, the CDR3 is TGTGCCAGCAGCATCACAGGATCCTACGAGCAGTACTTC.

The V call is TRBV14, the J call TRBJ1-2, with D unresolved. Trimming removed 0 bases at V and 3 bases at J, with 5 bases between. The length of the CDR3 is 13 residues. The V gene's germline CDR1 is SGHDN and CDR2 FVKESK. The CDR3 loop reads CASSQDVDYGYTF. The CDR3, as DNA: TGTGCCAGCAGCCAAGACGTCGACTATGGCTACACCTTC.

The chain links TRBV7-9 to TRBJ2-5; the match to TRBD1 covers 8 bases. CDR1 and CDR2 (germline): SEHNR, FQNEAQ (reference sequence). The CDR3 has 15 amino acids. V was pared by 5 bases and J by 6 bases, with 11 bases of the junction left unmatched. CDR3 sequence reads: CASSGTGTGMKTQYF. For the CDR3, the DNA is TGTGCCAGCAGCGGGACCGGGACAGGTATGAAGACCCAGTACTTC.

The genes are TRBV29-1 and TRBJ1-2; 10 bases align to TRBD1. J gave up 7 bases and V 1 base, and 12 bases lay outside the gene matches. Germline CDR1 SQVTM, CDR2 ANQGSEA. There are 16 residues in the CDR3. CDR3 loop: CSVEADHGTGDFGYTF. The CDR3 region has the DNA TGCAGCGTTGAAGCCGACCACGGGACAGGGGACTTTGGCTACACCTTC.